A single sample gave rise to the 23 T cell receptor beta chains below, sequenced in a study of T cell repertoires in cytomegalovirus infection. One entry per CDR3 protein, called by TCRdb with MiXCR from the reads. Among 480,000 or so distinct CDR3 sequences listed, 11% were seen once. Sequences were obtained from PBMCs. These receptors were collected from a human donor in good health (CMV status not recorded). Some clones in this sample may be carry-over from other donors' samples.

This clonotype has at least ten counts. This rearrangement joins TRBV23-1 to TRBJ2-1; 9 bases fit TRBD1. TRBV23-1 is filed as an ORF, its function uncertain. J was trimmed by 10 bases and V by 4 bases; bases with no gene match: 5. There are 13 residues in the CDR3. CDR3 sequence: CASSRKQGAEQFF. CDR3 nucleotide sequence: TGCGCCAGCAGTCGAAAACAGGGGGCAGAGCAGTTCTTC.

This clonotype was seen many times. This chain uses TRBV3-1 with TRBJ2-3, with 9 bases aligning to TRBD1. V gave up 0 bases and J gave up 1 base; unmatched junction bases: 5. The CDR3 is 17 residues long. Germline CDR1 and CDR2: LGHDT and YNNKEL (reference sequence). CDR3 nucleotide sequence: TGTGCCAGCAGCCAAGATCGGACAGGGGAAGGCACAGATACGCAGTATTTT. Protein: CASSQDRTGEGTDTQYF.

The gene calls are TRBV4-2 and TRBJ2-2; 11 nucleotides match TRBD2. The CDR3 contains 17 residues. V gave up 3 bases and J gave up 1 base; unmatched junction bases: 4. CDR1 LGHNA and CDR2 YNFKEQ come from the germline V gene. The CDR3 here is CASSQDGTSGNTGELFF. In nucleotides, the CDR3 is TGTGCCAGCAGCCAGGATGGGACTAGCGGGAACACCGGGGAGCTGTTTTTT.

This clonotype was seen more than once but under ten times. The chain is built from TRBV7-9 and TRBJ1-4; the match to TRBD1 covers 9 bases. From germline, CDR1 is SEHNR and CDR2 FQNEAQ (reference sequence). The CDR3 sequence is 15 residues long. V was clipped by 7 bases and J by 4 bases; unmatched bases: 7. CDR3 sequence (DNA): TGTGCCAGCATCACGACAGGGGGAGGTAATGAAAAACTGTTTTTT. Translating it yields CASITTGGGNEKLFF.

This chain joins TRBV29-1 and TRBJ2-7; D is uncertain. V lost 7 bases and J lost 6, with 13 bases in between. The CDR3 is 11 residues long. Germline-derived CDR1 and CDR2 are SQVTM and ANQGSEA. The CDR3 region has the DNA TGCAGCGCCTTGGGCAGGCGCGAGCAGTACTTC. Residues: CSALGRREQYF.

This clonotype has ten or more counts. The rearrangement uses TRBV15 and TRBJ2-5; perhaps TRBD1 as D (6 bases). CDR3 length equals 17 residues. Trimming stripped 0 bases from V and 5 bases from J, with 19 bases between. CDR1 is LNHNV and CDR2 is YYDKDF in the germline V gene (reference sequence). The CDR3 DNA reads TGTGCCACCAGCAGAGACTGGGACACGGCCGGTCGCGAGACCCAGTACTTC. Translated, it gives CATSRDWDTAGRETQYF.

There are many counts of this clonotype. The chain carries TRBV6-6 and TRBJ2-3; 9 positions match TRBD2. Trimming removed 2 bases from V and 4 bases from J; junction bases left unmatched: 13. Germline V gene sequence: CDR1 MNHNY, CDR2 SVGAGI (reference sequence). The CDR3 length is 18 residues. CDR3 protein: CASSYSPGAGGKADTQYF. In nucleotides, the CDR3 is TGTGCCAGCAGTTACAGTCCAGGGGCGGGGGGGAAAGCAGATACGCAGTATTTT.

This clonotype was seen ten or more times. The chain couples TRBV4-1 to TRBJ1-5; no reliable D call. Germline V gene lookup returns CDR1 MGHRA and CDR2 YSYEKL. V was trimmed by 0 bases and J by 2 bases, leaving 11 bases between them. The CDR3 loop spans 16 amino acids. DNA for the CDR3: TGCGCCAGCAGCCAAGACGCCGGGGAGCGCAATCAGCCCCAGCATTTT. Protein: CASSQDAGERNQPQHF.

The chain uses TRBV9 and TRBJ2-5; 11 bases align to TRBD2. Germline V lookup: CDR1 SGDLS, CDR2 YYNGEE. CDR3 size: 15 residues. The V and J ends lost 2 bases and 2 bases, in that order; junction bases with no gene match: 2. CDR3 DNA: TGTGCCAGCAGCGTTAGCGGGGGGGATCAAGAGACCCAGTACTTC. Its protein product is CASSVSGGDQETQYF.

This clonotype showed up many times. The chain joins TRBV12-3 or TRBV12-4 to TRBJ1-1, with D possibly TRBD1 on 5 matching bases. V was cut by 6 bases and J by 5 bases, with 10 bases left in between. CDR3 size: 12 residues. CDR3 residues: CASRTTATEAFF. As DNA, the CDR3 is TGTGCCAGCAGAACGACAGCTACTGAAGCTTTCTTT.

This clonotype showed up just a few times. The chain uses TRBV29-1 and TRBJ1-2, with D unresolved. V was trimmed by 6 bases and J by 1 base, leaving 12 bases between them. The CDR3 is made up of 13 amino acids. CDR1 is SQVTM, CDR2 ANQGSEA, per germline. CDR3: CSVGFVGNYGYTF. CDR3 coding DNA: TGCAGCGTCGGGTTCGTCGGTAACTATGGCTACACCTTC.

This clonotype was picked up many times. This chain uses TRBV12-3 or TRBV12-4 with TRBJ2-1, with 8 bases that match TRBD2. Trimming at V came to 3 bases and at J to 7 bases, leaving 14 bases not matched to a gene. The CDR3 runs to 17 residues. The CDR3 nucleotides are TGTGCCAGCAGTTTTAAATATTCACAGCGGGAGATGAATGAGCAGTTCTTC. This gives the protein CASSFKYSQREMNEQFF.

The gene calls are TRBV4-1 and TRBJ2-1; no clear D. V shed 3 bases and J shed 5 bases, with 14 bases lying between them. The CDR3 is 15 amino acids. Germline values: CDR1 MGHRA, CDR2 YSYEKL. The CDR3 is CASSQTSTSNNEQFF. CDR3 coding DNA: TGCGCCAGCAGCCAGACCTCTACTTCCAACAATGAGCAGTTCTTC.

The chain combines TRBV12-3 or TRBV12-4 with TRBJ1-2; D remains unclear. This CDR3 is built from 19 residues. V gave up 6 bases and J gave up 6 bases, with 32 bases separating them. CDR3: CASSPSMKQADGVENGYTF. CDR3 coding DNA: TGTGCCAGCAGCCCCTCTATGAAGCAAGCTGACGGCGTAGAGAATGGCTACACCTTC.

V gene TRBV29-1 combines with J gene TRBJ2-7, with 7 nucleotides matching TRBD2. Germline V gene data show CDR1 as SQVTM and CDR2 as ANQGSEA. The CDR3 contains 11 residues. The CDR3 loop reads CRGEGSYEQYF. CDR3 sequence (DNA): TGCAGAGGGGAGGGATCCTACGAGCAGTACTTC.

The rearrangement uses TRBV15 and TRBJ2-1; TRBD1 or TRBD2 may be the D gene (6 bases each). CDR1 is LNHNV and CDR2 is YYDKDF in the germline V gene (reference sequence). V was clipped by 1 base and J by 7 bases, with 11 bases between them. The CDR3 loop spans 14 amino acids. For the CDR3, the DNA is TGTGCCACCAGCAGAGCGGGGGCAGAGAATGAGCAGTTCTTC. This encodes CATSRAGAENEQFF.

This clonotype was counted many times. This rearrangement joins TRBV7-2 to TRBJ1-5; 8 bases are a match to TRBD1. The CDR3 consists of 14 residues. The V and J ends lost 1 base and 5 bases, in that order; junction bases with no gene match: 1. Per germline, CDR1 SGHTA and CDR2 FQGNSA. The CDR3, as DNA: TGTGCCAGCAGCTTAGACAGGGGGTATCAGCCCCAGCATTTT. Translating it yields CASSLDRGYQPQHF.

The chain recombines TRBV12-3 or TRBV12-4 with TRBJ1-2; unclear D gene. V lost 5 bases and J lost 5, with 12 bases in between. The CDR3 is made up of 13 amino acids. The CDR3 nucleotides are TGTGCCAGCAGTCCCCGGCGTCCGTATGGCTACACCTTC. It yields the protein CASSPRRPYGYTF.

The gene calls are TRBV10-3 and TRBJ2-1; D ambiguous. The ends were cut back, 2 bases at V and 7 bases at J, with 9 bases in the middle. This CDR3 spans 13 amino acids. Looked up from germline, CDR1 is ENHRY and CDR2 is SYGVKD. CDR3 nucleotides: TGTGCCATCAGTGAGGGATTTTTGAATGAGCAGTTCTTC. Translation: CAISEGFLNEQFF.

There are many counts of this clonotype. CDR3 DNA sequence: TGTGCCAGCAGCAAGGGACTAGCGGGAATCTACGAGCAGTACTTC. As protein: CASSKGLAGIYEQYF. The rearrangement joins TRBV7-9 to TRBJ2-7; 13 bases fit TRBD2. Per the germline V gene, CDR1 is SEHNR and CDR2 is FQNEAQ (reference sequence). CDR3 size: 15 residues. J lost 3 bases, V lost 5 bases, and 4 bases had no gene match.

The chain joins TRBV5-1 to TRBJ2-1; no reliable D call. V dropped 4 bases and J dropped 3 bases, with 14 bases sitting between them. In germline, CDR1 is SGHRS, CDR2 YFSETQ. CDR3 length: 15 residues. This CDR3 reads CASSPDHPSYNEQFF. For the CDR3, the DNA is TGCGCCAGCAGCCCGGACCACCCGAGCTACAATGAGCAGTTCTTC.

This clonotype was observed at least ten times. The chain joins TRBV6-5 to TRBJ1-1; D is unresolved. The CDR3 extends over 12 amino acids. Germline values: CDR1 MNHEY, CDR2 SVGAGI. V dropped 5 bases and J dropped 6 bases, with 10 bases sitting between them. In nucleotides, the CDR3 is TGTGCCAGCAGTCGCCGCGGGGCTGAAGCTTTCTTT. This sequence encodes CASSRRGAEAFF.

V gene TRBV3-1 combines with J gene TRBJ2-1; D remains unclear. The V end was cut by 0 bases, the J end by 2 bases, with 11 bases between. CDR3 length: 16 amino acids. Germline V gene lookup returns CDR1 LGHDT and CDR2 YNNKEL (reference sequence). The CDR3 coding sequence is TGTGCCAGCAGCCAAGAAGCGAAGCACCCCTACAATGAGCAGTTCTTC. Translated, it gives CASSQEAKHPYNEQFF.